The 12 T cell receptor delta chains reported below all come from one sample, sequenced in a study of γδ T cells in repeated Plasmodium falciparum infection. Gammadelta T cells were flow-sorted from PBMC into Vgamma9/Vdelta2+ and Vdelta2-negative populations for bulk analysis. TCRdb processed the multiplex PCR reads again with the CATT caller. The sample contains over 90,000 delta-chain clones, approximately 0.96% of which appear only once. The sample taken for sequencing was gamma-delta T cells from blood. The receptors come from a pool of human donors (malaria-infected and uninfected, not separated).

This clone was seen a few times. TCRdb's protein for this DNA is that of a much larger clone and differs from the translation at residue 11, likely a read error; the protein shown is the DNA translation. The chain combines TRDV2 with TRDJ1; 10 bases agree with TRDD3. CDR1 is GEAIGNYY and CDR2 is EKD in the germline V gene. This CDR3 spans 17 amino acids. V dropped 1 base and J dropped 1; count of bases not matched to a gene: 8. In DNA, the CDR3 is TGTGCCTGTGACACTATTACTGGGGGATTTAGCACCGATAAACTCATCTTT. Translation gives CACDTITGGFSTDKLIF.

This clone came up a few times. The amino acid sequence in TCRdb belongs to a much larger clone and departs from this DNA's translation at residue 9, likely a sequencing read error; the sequence shown is translated from the DNA. V usage is TRDV2 and J usage is TRDJ1; 10 bases fit TRDD3. The J gene was missing in TCRdb and was found by matching the end of the DNA to germline. The CDR3 is 16 amino acids. Looked up from germline, CDR1 is GEAIGNYY and CDR2 is EKD. V dropped 2 bases and J dropped 1; count of bases not matched to a gene: 6. For the CDR3, the DNA is TGTGCCTGTGACATACTGGGGGATGCGGGCACCGATAAACTCATCTTT. Translated, it gives CACDILGDAGTDKLIF.

Details on this clone: The protein recorded in TCRdb matches a much larger clone and deviates from this DNA's translation at residues 3 and 11, suggesting a read error; the protein here is obtained by translating the DNA. The gene calls are TRDV2 and TRDJ1; 12 bases map to TRDD3. TCRdb leaves out the J gene; it was filled in here by matching the DNA to germline. The CDR3 extends over 18 amino acids. Germline V gene lookup returns CDR1 GEAIGNYY and CDR2 EKD. The CDR3 spells CARDALLGDTPYTDKLIF. For the CDR3, the DNA is TGTGCCCGTGACGCTTTACTGGGGGATACTCCCTACACCGATAAACTCATCTTT.

This clone has only a few counts. A far larger clone lies a single base away; this is likely a read error. Other DNA sequences of this sample code for an identical CDR3. The V call is TRDV1, the J call TRDJ1; a possible D gene is TRDD3 (5 bases). Germline assignment: CDR1 TSWWSYY and CDR2 QGS. The CDR3 runs to 15 residues. The CDR3: CALGESPRWDDKLIF. The CDR3 DNA reads TGTGCTCTCGGGGAATCGCCCCGTTGGGACGATAAACTCATCTTT.

Comments on this clone: A read error is the likely source, as a far larger clone sits one nucleotide away. This same CDR3 is encoded by further DNA sequences in the sample. The CDR3 reads CALGERPSRDLGALKLIF. In DNA form, the CDR3 reads TGTGCTCTTGGGGAAAGGCCTTCCCGTGACCTGGGGGCTCTTAAACTAATCTTT. V usage is TRDV1 and J usage is TRDJ1, with D perhaps matching TRDD3 (7 bases). The germline CDR1 and CDR2 sequences are TSWWSYY and QGS. The CDR3 sequence is 18 residues long.

With respect to this clone: TCRdb attributes to this sequence the protein of a much larger clone, which differs from the DNA translation at residue 7; a read error is likely, and the protein displayed is translated from the DNA. The DNA for the CDR3 is TGTGCTCTTGGGGACTTTCAACCGTTTCCTGGTCGAACCGATAAACTCATCTTT. As protein: CALGDFQPFPGRTDKLIF. The rearrangement links TRDV1 to TRDJ1; possibly TRDD2 for D (5 bases). V was shortened by 3 bases and J by 2 bases, with 22 bases between the two germline ends. The V gene's germline CDR1 is TSWWSYY and CDR2 QGS. The CDR3 runs 18 residues.

This clone was detected a few times. TCRdb's protein for this DNA is that of a much larger clone and differs from the translation at residue 11, likely a read error; the protein shown is the DNA translation. The chain joins TRAV23/DV6 to TRDJ1, with D uncertain. CDR3 length equals 13 residues. Germline loops: CDR1 NTAFDY, CDR2 IRPDVSE (reference sequence). CDR3 coding DNA: TGTGCAGCAAGCTGGTGGGAGACCGATAAACACATCTTT. Its translation is CAASWWETDKHIF. The complete variable domain, with remaining parts taken from reference TRAV23/DV6 and TRDJ1, reads QQQVKQSPQSLIVQKGGISIINCAYENTAFDYFPWYQQFPGKGPALLIAIRPDVSEKKEGRFTISFNKSAKQFSLHIMDSQPGDSATYFCAASWWETDKHIFGKGTRVTVEP.

Note on this clone: Since a far larger clone is one base different, this is likely a read error. Other DNA sequences in this sample translate to the same CDR3. The CDR3 DNA sequence: TGTGCCTGTGACACCGTTTCTACTGGGGGATCGTACACCGATAAACTCATCTTC. Its translation: CACDTVSTGGSYTDKLIF. The V segment is TRDV2, and no J call was made; the table calls TRDD3, which could not be checked here. The germline CDR1 and CDR2 sequences are GEAIGNYY and EKD. The CDR3 runs 18 residues.

Concerning this clone: Translating this DNA gives a protein that differs at residue 13 from the TCRdb one, which belongs to a much larger clone; a read error is likely, and the protein shown is this translation. The V gene is given as TRDV2, and no J gene call is available; the D call in the table, TRDD3, was not verified against the DNA. Germline V gives CDR1 GEAIGNYY, CDR2 EKD. The CDR3 spans 15 residues. CDR3 loop: CACDPVGPHTDKPIF. CDR3 nucleotide sequence: TGTGCCTGTGATCCTGTAGGGCCGCACACCGATAAACCCATCTTT.

This clone was detected a few times. This sequence is one base from a far larger clone and is likely a read error. The same CDR3 arises from other DNA sequences in this sample as well. The gene calls are TRDV2 and TRDJ1; 10 bases fit TRDD3. The J gene, left out of TCRdb, was set here by checking the DNA against germline. Germline CDR1 reads GEAIGNYY; CDR2 reads EKD. The CDR3 has 18 amino acids. After removal of 0 bases from V and 2 bases from J, the junction contained 11 bases not matched to a gene. In DNA, the CDR3 is TGTGCCTGTGACACCCCTTTAGGTGGGGGATACCCTACCGATAAACTCATCTTT. Protein sequence: CACDTPLGGGYPTDKLIF.

This clone has just a few counts. This likely came from a read error, as a far larger clone is one base away. Other DNA sequences in the same sample also yield this CDR3. V gene TRDV1 combines with J gene TRDJ1; 8 bases are a match to TRDD3. The J gene, left out of TCRdb, was set here by checking the DNA against germline. The junction had 10 bases not matched to a gene; V was cut back by 1 base and J by 0 bases. Germline V gene data show CDR1 as TSWWSYY and CDR2 as QGS. CDR3 length: 18 residues. The CDR3 here is CALGERFQILGDTDKLIF. The CDR3 DNA follows: TGTGCTCTTGGGGAACGATTCCAAATACTGGGGGACACCGATAAACTCATCTTT.

This clone turned up a few times. TCRdb's protein for this DNA is that of a much larger clone and differs from the translation at residue 5, likely a read error; the protein shown is the DNA translation. The chain uses TRDV2 and TRDJ3; D gene unclear. TCRdb carries no J gene annotation; the J gene was assigned here by matching the DNA with germline. Germline CDR1 and CDR2: GEAIGNYY and EKD. Trimming shortened V by 3 bases and J by 0 bases, and 14 bases separated the two germline ends. The CDR3 covers 18 residues. CDR3 region: CACDAGTASSWDTRQMFF. The CDR3 nucleotides are TGTGCCTGTGACGCGGGTACTGCAAGCTCCTGGGACACCCGACAGATGTTTTTC.